These 31 T cell receptor beta chains were sequenced from one sample in a study of T cell repertoires in cytomegalovirus infection. Which antigens these TCRs recognize remains unknown. Using its own MiXCR run on the reads, TCRdb lists one record per CDR3 protein. The table lists about 340,000 distinct CDR3 sequences, around 29% of them singletons. Sequenced here: cultured PBMCs, sampled from culture after CMV antigen stimulation. These receptors all stem from a human donor in good health (CMV status not recorded). Some clones in this sample may be carry-over from other donors' samples.

The V call is TRBV20-1, the J call TRBJ1-1; D gene ambiguous. Per germline, CDR1 DFQATT and CDR2 SNEGSKA (reference sequence). The CDR3 length is 12 residues. Trimming took off 1 base at V and 4 bases at J, with 7 bases between the two ends. CDR3 coding DNA: TGCAGTGCTAGAGTTGGGCCCACTGAAGCTTTCTTT. The encoded protein is CSARVGPTEAFF.

This clonotype was counted between two and nine times. The chain is built from TRBV23-1 and TRBJ2-1; 9 nucleotides match TRBD2. TRBV23-1 is classed as an ORF, of uncertain function. The CDR3 has 18 amino acids. V shed 8 bases, J shed 2 bases, and the junction held 16 bases outside the gene matches. The CDR3 DNA follows: TGCGCCAGCGGACGGACTAGCGCCCCCAAATCCGCCTACAATGAGCAGTTCTTC. Its protein is CASGRTSAPKSAYNEQFF.

This clonotype was recorded a few times. This chain uses TRBV2 with TRBJ1-2; D is ambiguous. From germline, CDR1 is SNHLY and CDR2 FYNNEI. The CDR3 extends over 8 amino acids. The CDR3 sequence: CVFEGYTF. The CDR3 coding sequence is TGTGTTTTTGAGGGCTACACCTTC.

This clonotype was found a few times. The chain links TRBV10-3 to TRBJ1-5, with a possible D match to TRBD1 (6 bases). V shed 8 bases and J shed 4 bases, with 15 bases lying between them. Looked up from germline, CDR1 is ENHRY and CDR2 is SYGVKD. The CDR3 is 14 amino acids. This CDR3 is CAIGEVGANQPQHF. CDR3 sequence (DNA): TGTGCCATCGGGGAGGTGGGGGCGAATCAGCCCCAGCATTTT.

The chain links TRBV15 to TRBJ2-3; the match to TRBD2 covers 8 bases. CDR1 is LNHNV, CDR2 YYDKDF, per germline (reference sequence). The CDR3 consists of 15 residues. V was clipped by 7 bases and J by 5 bases; unmatched bases: 11. Written as DNA, the CDR3 is TGTGCCACCAAAGGGGAACTAGCGGTTCAAGATACGCAGTATTTT. It specifies CATKGELAVQDTQYF.

This clonotype has a handful of counts. V and J are TRBV7-6 and TRBJ1-2, with D possibly matching TRBD1 (6 bases). Germline assignment: CDR1 SGHVS and CDR2 FNYEAQ. V lost 0 bases and J 8 bases, leaving 10 bases between the germline ends. This CDR3 is 13 amino acids long. CDR3 DNA sequence: TGTGCCAGCAGCTTAGCCAGGGGAGGCGGCTACACCTTC. Its translation is CASSLARGGGYTF.

This clonotype appeared a few times. The chain has TRBV7-8 and TRBJ1-1; 9 bases match TRBD1. Germline CDR1 reads SGHVS; CDR2 reads FQNEAQ. This CDR3 comprises 14 residues. V lost 4 bases and J lost 3; bases outside the gene matches: 3. In DNA form, the CDR3 reads TGTGCCAGCAGCTGGGGACAGGGTTACACTGAAGCTTTCTTT. Encoded protein: CASSWGQGYTEAFF.

A few counts support this clonotype. The chain carries TRBV12-3 or TRBV12-4 and TRBJ1-6; D is unresolved. The V end was cut by 3 bases, the J end by 1 base, with 13 bases between. The CDR3 length is 17 residues. The CDR3 is CASSFGGTTSYNSPLHF. The CDR3 DNA reads as TGTGCCAGCAGTTTTGGAGGTACCACTTCCTATAATTCACCCCTCCACTTT.

This clonotype was picked up a small number of times. This chain connects TRBV10-3 to TRBJ2-3; weak D call: TRBD2 (6 bases). Germline assignment: CDR1 ENHRY and CDR2 SYGVKD. V was clipped by 2 bases and J by 4 bases, with 13 bases between them. CDR3 length: 15 amino acids. DNA for the CDR3: TGTGCCATCAGTGAGCCTGGGACTGTGCCAGATACGCAGTATTTT. Translating gives CAISEPGTVPDTQYF.

This chain uses TRBV19 with TRBJ2-2; no reliable D call. Deletions cut 2 bases from V and 4 bases from J, with 2 bases between. Germline lookup yields CDR1 LNHDA and CDR2 SQIVND (reference sequence). The CDR3 is 12 amino acids. The DNA of the CDR3 is TGTGCCAGTAGTATACGCACCGGGGAGCTGTTTTTT. Encoded protein: CASSIRTGELFF.

The CDR3 loop is CASTHRGHTEAFF. The CDR3 DNA reads TGTGCCAGCACCCACCGGGGCCACACTGAAGCTTTCTTT. V and J are TRBV6-1 and TRBJ1-1; D possibly corresponds to TRBD1 (5 bases). The CDR3 is 13 amino acids. Trimming took 7 bases from V and 3 from J, leaving 12 bases between them. Germline-derived CDR1 and CDR2 are MNHNS and SASEGT.

This clonotype turned up a few times. The chain couples TRBV6-1 to TRBJ1-1, with a tentative D call TRBD1 (5 bases). This CDR3 comprises 14 residues. Trimming shortened V by 4 bases and J by 3 bases, and 12 bases separated the two germline ends. Germline V gene lookup returns CDR1 MNHNS and CDR2 SASEGT. This CDR3 is CASSATGTHTEAFF. For the CDR3, the DNA is TGTGCCAGCAGTGCAACCGGGACCCACACTGAAGCTTTCTTT.

This clonotype was detected only a few times. The DNA for the CDR3 is TGTGCCATCAGTGCCAGACTAGCGGGAGGGGAGGATACGCAGTATTTT. Encoded protein: CAISARLAGGEDTQYF. V is TRBV10-3 and J is TRBJ2-3; TRBD2 agrees at 14 bases. The J segment lost 6 bases and the V segment lost 4 bases, leaving 6 bases of the junction unmatched. The CDR3 is 16 amino acids. Per the germline V gene, CDR1 is ENHRY and CDR2 is SYGVKD.

The chain links TRBV6-5 to TRBJ2-3; no clear D. V lost 5 bases, J lost 7 bases, and 7 bases lay in between. The CDR3 covers 11 residues. Per germline, CDR1 MNHEY and CDR2 SVGAGI. For the CDR3, the DNA is TGTGCCAGCAGTGTAGGCCATACGCAGTATTTT. It is translated as CASSVGHTQYF.

In this sample, this clonotype turned up a few times. CDR3 amino acids: CASSQDLRGNTEAFF. The DNA of the CDR3 is TGCGCCAGCAGCCAAGATTTACGGGGGAACACTGAAGCTTTCTTT. The chain has TRBV4-1 and TRBJ1-1; no reliable D call. The V end lost 0 bases, the J end lost 1 base, and 9 bases lay between the germline ends. The CDR3 contains 15 residues. CDR1 and CDR2 (germline): MGHRA, YSYEKL.

V is TRBV5-6 and J is TRBJ1-4; the D gene is possibly TRBD1 (6 bases). Trimming removed 4 bases at V and 4 bases at J, with 14 bases between. The CDR3 has 15 residues. The germline V gene encodes CDR1 SGHDT and CDR2 YYEEEE. The CDR3 here is CASSIPGQSNEKLFF. The CDR3 DNA follows: TGTGCCAGCAGCATACCGGGACAAAGTAATGAAAAACTGTTTTTT.

This clonotype has at least ten counts. The chain carries TRBV27 and TRBJ1-2; D may be TRBD1 (6 bases). The V gene's germline CDR1 is MNHEY and CDR2 SMNVEV (reference sequence). Trimming left V 5 bases short and J 12 bases short, with 22 bases between. The CDR3 is 14 amino acids. The CDR3 reads CASSPGQRATGNTF. CDR3 coding DNA: TGTGCCAGCAGTCCCGGACAGCGCGCCACCGGGAACACCTTC.

This clonotype has a handful of counts. V usage is TRBV29-1 and J usage is TRBJ2-3, with 7 bases aligning to TRBD1. Germline CDR1 SQVTM, CDR2 ANQGSEA. This CDR3 region has 15 residues. The trim removed 6 bases at V and 4 bases at J, leaving 13 bases unmatched. The CDR3 DNA is TGCAGCGTCACTGTCTCGGACAGGTCTCCAGATACGCAGTATTTT. Its protein product is CSVTVSDRSPDTQYF.

This clonotype was picked up a small number of times. The chain couples TRBV7-2 to TRBJ1-1, with a weak D call TRBD1 (5 bases). The germline CDR1 and CDR2 sequences are SGHTA and FQGNSA. The CDR3 is 13 amino acids. Trimming removed 8 bases at V and 8 bases at J, with 18 bases between. DNA for the CDR3: TGTGCCAGCGGGGGGAGGGTTCCGAAGGAAGCTTTCTTT. Translation: CASGGRVPKEAFF.

This clonotype has at least ten counts. The V call is TRBV5-1, the J call TRBJ1-1; D gene unclear. CDR1 SGHRS and CDR2 YFSETQ come from the germline V gene. The length of the CDR3 is 15 residues. The V end was cut by 0 bases, the J end by 0 bases, with 9 bases between. This CDR3 is CASSLGSTVNTEAFF. The CDR3 DNA follows: TGCGCCAGCAGCTTGGGGAGTACAGTGAACACTGAAGCTTTCTTT.

Only a few counts were recorded for this clonotype. J is TRBJ2-2 and V is TRBV5-1; either TRBD1 or TRBD2 may fit D (5 bases each). Trimming left V 1 base short and J 1 base short, with 14 bases between. From germline, CDR1 is SGHRS and CDR2 YFSETQ. The CDR3 covers 17 residues. In nucleotides, the CDR3 is TGCGCCAGCAGCTTGAGCCCCGGGACGGTGAACACCGGGGAGCTGTTTTTT. Translated, it gives CASSLSPGTVNTGELFF.

This clonotype was recorded a few times. V gene TRBV29-1 combines with J gene TRBJ2-3; 7 positions agree with TRBD1. CDR1 and CDR2 from the germline V gene are SQVTM and ANQGSEA. J gave up 5 bases and V 3 bases, and 8 bases lay outside the gene matches. This CDR3 is built from 14 residues. The CDR3 protein is CSVDPTGARDTQYF. CDR3 DNA sequence: TGCAGCGTTGACCCCACAGGGGCTCGAGATACGCAGTATTTT.

This clonotype was observed a few times. The rearrangement uses TRBV6-6 and TRBJ2-3; D remains ambiguous. The ends were cut back, 0 bases at V and 3 bases at J, with 7 bases in the middle. Germline assignment: CDR1 MNHNY and CDR2 SVGAGI (reference sequence). This CDR3 is built from 14 residues. The CDR3 DNA sequence: TGTGCCAGCAGTTACTCACCTAGAACAGATACGCAGTATTTT. Protein: CASSYSPRTDTQYF.

The rearrangement links TRBV11-3 to TRBJ2-5; D call uncertain. V lost 1 base and J 7 bases, leaving 10 bases between the germline ends. CDR1 SGHNT and CDR2 YENEEA come from the germline V gene. The CDR3 sequence is 13 residues long. CDR3 coding DNA: TGTGCCAGCAGCTTAGCGGCCTCCGGGACCCAGTACTTC. Translation: CASSLAASGTQYF.

This clonotype has a handful of counts. The V call is TRBV6-5, the J call TRBJ2-7; D is unclear. V lost 5 bases to trimming and J lost 0 bases, with 14 bases between them. Germline V CDR1 and CDR2: MNHEY, SVGAGI. CDR3 length: 15 residues. The CDR3 DNA sequence: TGTGCCAGCAGTGGGCTGGACGGGTACTCCTACGAGCAGTACTTC. Amino acids: CASSGLDGYSYEQYF.

The chain is built from TRBV19 and TRBJ1-4, with D perhaps matching TRBD1 (5 bases). This CDR3 contains 16 residues. In germline, CDR1 is LNHDA, CDR2 SQIVND (reference sequence). Trimming removed 7 bases from V and 4 bases from J, with 19 bases in between. The CDR3 region has the DNA TGTGCCAGTACCCGCCGCGGGGCGCGGATTAATGAAAAACTGTTTTTT. This codes for CASTRRGARINEKLFF.

The chain recombines TRBV20-1 with TRBJ2-7; 9 bases match TRBD2. There are 15 residues in the CDR3. CDR1 and CDR2 (germline): DFQATT, SNEGSKA (reference sequence). The J segment lost 4 bases and the V segment lost 2 bases, leaving 9 bases of the junction unmatched. The CDR3 coding sequence is TGCAGTGCTAGATCTCCGACTAGCGGACTTTACGAGCAGTACTTC. Translating it yields CSARSPTSGLYEQYF.

This clonotype was counted ten times or more. This chain links TRBV19 with TRBJ1-5; 9 bases align to TRBD1. This CDR3 is 15 amino acids long. Looked up from germline, CDR1 is LNHDA and CDR2 is SQIVND (reference sequence). V trimming: 4 bases; J trimming: 6 bases; junction bases outside the gene matches: 7. The CDR3 spells CASSTTGGIGQPQHF. The DNA of the CDR3 is TGTGCCAGTAGTACGACAGGGGGAATAGGTCAGCCCCAGCATTTT.

V usage is TRBV5-1 and J usage is TRBJ2-5, with 14 bases identical to TRBD2. Germline lookup yields CDR1 SGHRS and CDR2 YFSETQ. This CDR3 is 17 amino acids long. V lost 4 bases and J lost 4; bases outside the gene matches: 9. The CDR3 sequence: CASSPGLAGDGPETQYF. Here the CDR3 DNA reads TGCGCCAGCAGCCCGGGACTAGCGGGAGACGGGCCAGAGACCCAGTACTTC. Full variable domain (missing parts from reference TRBV5-1 and TRBJ2-5): KAGVTQTPRYLIKTRGQQVTLSCSPISGHRSVSWYQQTPGQGLQFLFEYFSETQRNKGNFPGRFSGRQFSNSRSEMNVSTLELGDSALYLCASSPGLAGDGPETQYFGPGTRLLVL.

The CDR3 protein is CASSHDRGRQPQHF. In DNA form, the CDR3 reads TGTGCCAGCAGTCACGACAGGGGGCGGCAGCCCCAGCATTTT. This chain uses TRBV27 with TRBJ1-5, with 10 positions matching TRBD1. V was pared by 5 bases and J by 7 bases, with 5 bases of the junction left unmatched. The CDR3 has 14 amino acids. From germline, CDR1 is MNHEY and CDR2 SMNVEV (reference sequence).

This clonotype turned up a few times. The chain carries TRBV2 and TRBJ1-3; a weak D match, TRBD1 (5 bases). V was cut by 1 base and J by 1 base, with 8 bases left in between. Germline assignment: CDR1 SNHLY and CDR2 FYNNEI. This CDR3 comprises 15 residues. CDR3 DNA sequence: TGTGCCAGCAGTGAAGGACAGCCATCTGGAAACACCATATATTTT. Its translation is CASSEGQPSGNTIYF. Full variable domain (missing parts from reference TRBV2 and TRBJ1-3): EPEVTQTPSHQVTQMGQEVILRCVPISNHLYFYWYRQILGQKVEFLVSFYNNEISEKSEIFDDQFSVERPDGSNFTLKIRSTKLEDSAMYFCASSEGQPSGNTIYFGEGSWLTVV.